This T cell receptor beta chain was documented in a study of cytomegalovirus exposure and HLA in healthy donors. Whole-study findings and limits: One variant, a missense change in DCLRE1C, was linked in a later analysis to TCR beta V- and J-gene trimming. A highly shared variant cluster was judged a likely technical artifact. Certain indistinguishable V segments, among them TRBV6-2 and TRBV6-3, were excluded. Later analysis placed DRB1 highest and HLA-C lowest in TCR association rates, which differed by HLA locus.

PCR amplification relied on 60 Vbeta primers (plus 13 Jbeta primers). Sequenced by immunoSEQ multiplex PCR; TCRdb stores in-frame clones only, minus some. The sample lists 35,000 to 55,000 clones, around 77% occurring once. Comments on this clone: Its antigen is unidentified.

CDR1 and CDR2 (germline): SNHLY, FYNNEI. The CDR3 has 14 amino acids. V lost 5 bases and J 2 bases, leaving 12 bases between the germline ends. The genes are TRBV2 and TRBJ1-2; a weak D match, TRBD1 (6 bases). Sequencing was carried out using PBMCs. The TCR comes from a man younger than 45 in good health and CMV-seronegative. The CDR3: CASSPQGGNYGYTF. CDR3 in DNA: TGTGCCAGCAGTCCACAGGGAGGGAACTATGGCTACACCTTC.